Following are 25 T cell receptor beta chains from one sample sequenced in a study of CD8+CD57+ T cells in acquired aplastic anemia. Patients included in sequencing had previously demonstrated CD8+CD57+ cell expansion by flow cytometry. The study profiled TCR beta VDJ and CDR3 using genomic DNA as template. MiXCR, run by TCRdb on the reads, gives a single entry per CDR3 protein. The sample comprises about 180,000 distinct CDR3 sequences, less than 50% of which are singletons, and approximately 13% rests with the top ten. Sequenced: sorted CD4+, CD8+, or CD8+CD57+ T cells (not recorded which) from PBMCs. These receptors originate from a human donor with aplastic anemia.

V gene TRBV2 combines with J gene TRBJ2-1; D might be TRBD1 or TRBD2, each matching 7 bases. CDR1 SNHLY and CDR2 FYNNEI come from the germline V gene. V shed 7 bases and J shed 8 bases, with 21 bases lying between them. The CDR3 is 15 residues long. CDR3 coding DNA: TGTGCCAGCAACGGGGGGCAGGGGGGCTGGGATGAGCAGTTCTTC. Translated: CASNGGQGGWDEQFF.

The chain carries TRBV25-1 and TRBJ1-6; no clear D. Trimming took 3 bases from V and 0 from J, leaving 6 bases between them. The CDR3 sequence is 15 residues long. The germline CDR1 and CDR2 sequences are MGHDK and SYGVNS. The CDR3, as DNA: TGTGCCAGCAGTGAGCAAGGCTCCTATAATTCACCCCTCCACTTT. It specifies CASSEQGSYNSPLHF.

A few counts support this clonotype. The chain couples TRBV2 to TRBJ2-3; D ambiguous. Germline V gene lookup returns CDR1 SNHLY and CDR2 FYNNEI. V gave up 3 bases and J gave up 5 bases, with 15 bases separating them. The CDR3 has 15 residues. The DNA for the CDR3 is TGTGCCAGCAGTGACGGGCAGAGGATATTAGATACGCAGTATTTT. Protein product: CASSDGQRILDTQYF.

This clonotype was recorded at least ten times. The chain links TRBV7-9 to TRBJ2-3; TRBD1 matches 7 bases. Germline CDR1 is SEHNR and CDR2 is FQNEAQ (reference sequence). With V trimmed by 3 bases and J by 4 bases, 10 bases remained unmatched. The CDR3 spans 16 residues. The CDR3 reads CASSLSWTGTSDTQYF. In DNA, the CDR3 is TGTGCCAGCAGCTTGTCCTGGACAGGTACTTCAGATACGCAGTATTTT.

This clonotype has a count of ten or more. J is TRBJ2-5 and V is TRBV20-1, with D hard to call. V lost 4 bases to trimming and J lost 4 bases, with 16 bases between them. This CDR3 has 14 residues. CDR1 and CDR2 (germline): DFQATT, SNEGSKA (reference sequence). CDR3 in amino acids: CSAIEDLMGETQYF. The CDR3 region has the DNA TGCAGTGCTATAGAGGACCTGATGGGAGAGACCCAGTACTTC.

V gene TRBV20-1 combines with J gene TRBJ1-5, with 8 bases identical to TRBD1. Germline CDR1 DFQATT, CDR2 SNEGSKA (reference sequence). With V trimmed by 3 bases and J by 1 base, 5 bases remained unmatched. The CDR3 covers 15 residues. CDR3 DNA sequence: TGCAGTGCTAGGGCCAGGACAGGGAGCAATCAGCCCCAGCATTTT. It encodes CSARARTGSNQPQHF.

The chain employs TRBV7-8 and TRBJ1-1; 7 nucleotides align to TRBD1. CDR1 and CDR2 from the germline V gene are SGHVS and FQNEAQ. This CDR3 is built from 15 residues. Trimming cost V 5 bases and J 0 bases; bases outside gene matches: 6. Written as DNA, the CDR3 is TGTGCCAGCAGCCCGACGACAGGGATGAACACTGAAGCTTTCTTT. Translation: CASSPTTGMNTEAFF. Supplemented by reference TRBV7-8 and TRBJ1-1, the full variable domain reads GAGVSQSPRYKVAKRGQDVALRCDPISGHVSLFWYQQALGQGPEFLTYFQNEAQLDKSGLPSDRFFAERPEGSVSTLKIQRTQQEDSAVYLCASSPTTGMNTEAFFGQGTRLTVV.

As for this clonotype: At one end the junction does not follow the germline gene, possibly because of a read error. The V call is TRBV7-7, the J call TRBJ1-5; D not resolved. Germline CDR1 reads SSHAT; CDR2 reads FNYEAQ (reference sequence). The CDR3 has 13 amino acids. The CDR3, as DNA: TGTGCTAGCAGCTTAAGTGAGAGTCAGCCCCAGCATTTT. Amino acid sequence: CASSLSESQPQHF.

CDR3 nucleotide sequence: TGCAGTGCTAGGGCCGCGACAGGGTCCCCGCTTGAGCAGTACTTC. Its protein product is CSARAATGSPLEQYF. This rearrangement joins TRBV20-1 to TRBJ2-7; 7 bases line up with TRBD1. V trimming: 3 bases; J trimming: 7 bases; junction bases outside the gene matches: 15. CDR1 is DFQATT and CDR2 is SNEGSKA in the germline V gene (reference sequence). CDR3 length: 15 amino acids.

This clonotype was seen at least ten times. The chain has TRBV7-3 and TRBJ2-3, with a weak D call TRBD2 (5 bases). CDR3 length: 13 residues. Per the germline V gene, CDR1 is SGHTA and CDR2 is FQGTGA. V lost 4 bases, J lost 10 bases, and 15 bases lay in between. CDR3 sequence: CASSSGDRRAQYF. The DNA for the CDR3 is TGTGCCAGCAGCTCTGGGGATAGGCGGGCGCAGTATTTT. Full variable domain (outside the CDR3, taken from reference TRBV7-3 and TRBJ2-3): GAGVSQTPSNKVTEKGKYVELRCDPISGHTALYWYRQSLGQGPEFLIYFQGTGAADDSGLPNDRFFAVRPEGSVSTLKIQRTERGDSAVYLCASSSGDRRAQYFGPGTRLTVL.

V gene TRBV4-1 combines with J gene TRBJ2-7; the D gene is possibly TRBD2 (5 bases). V lost 0 bases and J 12 bases, leaving 21 bases between the germline ends. The CDR3 loop spans 15 amino acids. Germline CDR1 reads MGHRA; CDR2 reads YSYEKL. Here the CDR3 DNA reads TGCGCCAGCAGCCAAGATTGGTCCGGGGAATACCCCCCGTACTTC. Its protein product is CASSQDWSGEYPPYF.

The chain employs TRBV29-1 and TRBJ1-2; D perhaps matches TRBD1 (5 bases). The CDR3 contains 12 residues. Trimming took 6 bases from V and 6 from J, leaving 14 bases between them. Germline V gene data show CDR1 as SQVTM and CDR2 as ANQGSEA. The CDR3 DNA is TGCAGCGTGGATCAGGGATCTGATGGCTACACCTTC. It specifies CSVDQGSDGYTF.

For this clonotype: One junction end does not reproduce the germline sequence, and a read error may be involved. The chain joins TRBV7-7 to TRBJ2-3; 10 bases fit TRBD2. The CDR3 totals 15 residues. Germline CDR1 and CDR2: SSHAT and FNYEAQ (reference sequence). CDR3 amino acids: CASSLDLAGVDTQYF. The CDR3 DNA reads as TGTGCTAGCAGCTTAGACCTAGCGGGGGTAGATACGCAGTATTTT.

The chain has TRBV11-1 and TRBJ2-7; 14 bases align to TRBD2. CDR1 is SGHAT, CDR2 FQDESV, per germline (reference sequence). This CDR3 is 20 amino acids long. Trimming removed 6 bases from V and 3 bases from J; junction bases left unmatched: 19. The CDR3 protein is CASRDKGGRPGLAGGYEQYF. DNA for the CDR3: TGTGCCAGCAGAGACAAGGGGGGCAGGCCCGGACTAGCGGGGGGCTACGAGCAGTACTTC.

By share, this clonotype ranks as medium-sized (0.01 to 0.1%). Here the CDR3 DNA reads TGTGCCACGTCAGGGGGTTACGAGCAGTACTTC. This gives the protein CATSGGYEQYF. The rearrangement joins TRBV24-1 to TRBJ2-7, with 7 bases lining up with TRBD1. Germline lookup yields CDR1 KGHDR and CDR2 SFDVKD. V was pared by 10 bases and J by 4 bases, with 3 bases of the junction left unmatched. CDR3 length: 11 residues.

The chain employs TRBV7-9 and TRBJ2-5, with unresolved D. V was pared by 6 bases and J by 5 bases, with 16 bases between. CDR1 and CDR2 (germline): SEHNR, FQNEAQ (reference sequence). CDR3 length: 14 residues. CDR3 amino acids: CASSFGQRLETQYF. DNA of the CDR3: TGTGCCAGCAGTTTCGGTCAGAGGTTGGAGACCCAGTACTTC.

Only a few counts were recorded for this clonotype. The rearrangement uses TRBV20-1 and TRBJ2-2; D remains unclear. V was clipped by 7 bases and J by 1 base, with 7 bases between them. Germline assignment: CDR1 DFQATT and CDR2 SNEGSKA (reference sequence). The CDR3 is 12 amino acids. DNA of the CDR3: TGCAGTGTAACGGGGAACACCGGGGAGCTGTTTTTT. Amino acids: CSVTGNTGELFF.

This clonotype was seen many times. The chain combines TRBV10-3 with TRBJ1-2; D gene ambiguous. Germline CDR1 and CDR2: ENHRY and SYGVKD. Trimming pared 3 bases from V and 5 bases from J, leaving 10 bases between. This CDR3 has 13 residues. CDR3 nucleotide sequence: TGTGCCATCAGTGATAGGAACGGATATGGCTACACCTTC. It codes for CAISDRNGYGYTF.

V usage is TRBV6-1 and J usage is TRBJ2-2, with TRBD2 matching over 12 bases. J gave up 4 bases and V 6 bases, and 6 bases lay outside the gene matches. The CDR3 contains 16 residues. In germline, CDR1 is MNHNS, CDR2 SASEGT. DNA of the CDR3: TGTGCCAGCAGATTCGGACTAGCGGGGACCACCGGGGAGCTGTTTTTT. Protein product: CASRFGLAGTTGELFF.

There are a few counts of this clonotype. The chain recombines TRBV29-1 with TRBJ1-6; D gene ambiguous. This CDR3 comprises 13 residues. The germline CDR1 and CDR2 sequences are SQVTM and ANQGSEA. Trimming stripped 4 bases from V and 7 bases from J, with 11 bases between. In DNA, the CDR3 is TGCAGCGTTGCGGCGGACCAAAATTCACCCCTCCACTTT. It codes for CSVAADQNSPLHF.

The gene calls are TRBV29-1 and TRBJ1-3, with 9 bases that match TRBD1. After removal of 7 bases from V and 1 base from J, the junction contained 5 bases not matched to a gene. Germline assignment: CDR1 SQVTM and CDR2 ANQGSEA. CDR3 size: 14 residues. The CDR3 is CSAKQGASGNTIYF. The CDR3 coding sequence is TGCAGCGCAAAACAGGGGGCGTCTGGAAACACCATATATTTT.

This clonotype was counted at least ten times. The V and J genes are TRBV7-9 and TRBJ1-5; maybe TRBD1 (6 bases). V gave up 1 base and J gave up 6 bases, with 13 bases separating them. CDR1 and CDR2 from the germline V gene are SEHNR and FQNEAQ (reference sequence). CDR3 length: 15 amino acids. The CDR3 DNA reads as TGTGCCAGCAGCTTAGGCGAACAGGGAAGTCAGCCCCAGCATTTT. This gives the protein CASSLGEQGSQPQHF.

The chain is built from TRBV7-2 and TRBJ2-5, with 8 bases matching TRBD2. The V gene end was trimmed by 5 bases and the J gene end by 12 bases; junction bases not matched to a gene: 8. The germline V gene encodes CDR1 SGHTA and CDR2 FQGNSA. This CDR3 is 12 amino acids long. The CDR3 DNA reads as TGTGCCAGCAGCCAGGAAGCGGGAGTAAAGTACTTC. This encodes CASSQEAGVKYF.

The gene calls are TRBV11-2 and TRBJ2-7, with 8 bases aligning to TRBD1. The CDR3 consists of 14 residues. Germline loops: CDR1 SGHAT, CDR2 FQNNGV. V gave up 6 bases and J gave up 2 bases; unmatched junction bases: 6. The CDR3 protein is CASRPRTGTYEQYF. The CDR3 coding sequence is TGTGCCAGCAGGCCGAGGACAGGGACCTACGAGCAGTACTTC.

A few counts support this clonotype. The rearrangement links TRBV6-1 to TRBJ1-1, with D perhaps TRBD1 (5 bases). CDR1 MNHNS and CDR2 SASEGT come from the germline V gene. V was pared by 2 bases and J by 4 bases, with 8 bases between. The CDR3 is 13 residues long. The CDR3: CASSESDSTEAFF. For the CDR3, the DNA is TGTGCCAGCAGTGAATCTGACAGCACTGAAGCTTTCTTT.